A selection of T cell receptor beta chains follows, all from one sample in a study of PD-1 blockade in classical Hodgkin lymphoma. Only in-frame clones appear in the TCRdb table, and some are missing; sequencing was by immunoSEQ multiplex PCR. The data show 40,000 or so clones, more than 70% seen once. Sample: peripheral blood mononuclear cells (PBMCs), taken at baseline. Receptors were obtained from a human donor with classical Hodgkin lymphoma. The CDR3 runs from the conserved cysteine through the conserved F or W. A D gene is named only where the DNA matches it firmly. The size of a clone is reported for some rows only, either as once, few or many, or as a class for expanded clones.

abundance	d_gene	v_gene	j_gene	CDR3nt	CDR3aa
-	TRBD1	TRBV13	TRBJ1-6	TGTGCCAGCAGCACTACAGGGGGGGTTTATAATTCACCCCTCCACTTT	CASSTTGGVYNSPLHF
-	-	TRBV7-8	TRBJ2-3	TGTGCCAGCAGTCTCCATAGAGATACGCAGTATTTT	CASSLHRDTQYF
-	-	TRBV9	TRBJ1-4	TGTGCCAGCAGCGTAGAGGGAACCCCGGGGGAAAAACTGTTTTTT	CASSVEGTPGEKLFF
-	-	TRBV9	TRBJ1-3	TGTGCCAGCAGCCCCCAGAACGGTGAGCCTGGAAACACCATATATTTT	CASSPQNGEPGNTIYF
few	-	TRBV7-3	TRBJ2-7	TGTGCCAGCAGCTTCGGGACCGCCTTTCTCGAGCAGTACTTC	CASSFGTAFLEQYF
-	-	TRBV5-1	TRBJ1-1	TGCGCCAGCAGCCGTAGGGGTACCTTTAACGCTGAAGCTTTCTTT	CASSRRGTFNAEAFF
-	TRBD1	TRBV28	TRBJ1-1	TGTGCCAGCAGTTCCACAGGGGGCGAGACTGAAGCTTTCTTT	CASSSTGGETEAFF
once	-	TRBV5-4	TRBJ1-6	TGTGCCAGCAGCTCAGGGGTGAGACTTAATTCACCCCTCCACTTT	CASSSGVRLNSPLHF
-	-	TRBV6-1	TRBJ2-3	TGTGCCAGCAGATCCGACAGTACTCTGGGAGATACGCAGTATTTT	CASRSDSTLGDTQYF
-	TRBD2	TRBV11-2	TRBJ2-7	TGTGCCAGCACCCTAGGGCGGGGGGACGAGCAGTACTTC	CASTLGRGDEQYF
-	-	TRBV5-1	TRBJ2-3	TGCGCCAGCAGCCCGGGAGCCGCCCTCGATACGCAGTATTTT	CASSPGAALDTQYF
-	-	TRBV6-5	TRBJ2-7	TGTGCCAGCAGTTACGGGACGGTCACCTACGAGCAGTACTTC	CASSYGTVTYEQYF
-	-	TRBV27	TRBJ2-1	TGTGCCAGCAGTCTCCTGTGGGGGTCCTACAATGAGCAGTTCTTC	CASSLLWGSYNEQFF
-	-	TRBV5-1	TRBJ1-2	TGCGCCAGCTGTCCCGCCGGGGGAGAGGGCGGCTACACCTTC	CASCPAGGEGGYTF
-	-	TRBV29-1	TRBJ1-2	TGCAGCGGAGGTGAGGGGAACAGGGGCTACACCTTC	CSGGEGNRGYTF
-	-	TRBV7-2	TRBJ1-4	TGTGCCAGCAGCTTAGCTCGAGGGGCGACTAATGAAAAACTGTTTTTT	CASSLARGATNEKLFF
few	TRBD2	TRBV7-2	TRBJ2-3	TGTGCCAGCAGCCTTGGGACTAGCGGGTTCACAGATACGCAGTATTTT	CASSLGTSGFTDTQYF
-	-	TRBV9	TRBJ1-1	TGTGCCAGCAGCCTTAGTCTCGAGGTCCCTGAAGCTTTCTTT	CASSLSLEVPEAFF
once	TRBD1	TRBV6-6	TRBJ2-1	TGTGCCAGCAGCCCCGGGACAGGGCACGCTGAGCAGTTCTTC	CASSPGTGHAEQFF